These 4 T cell receptor beta chains were all obtained from the same sample, sequenced in a study of vaccination and CD4 T cells after COVID-19. Oncomine TCR Beta short-read sequencing was applied to DNA from cultured CD4+ T cells. TCRdb called the PCR reads again in MiXCR, with one record for every CDR3 protein. There are about 20,000 distinct CDR3 sequences in the sample; just over 45% occur only once, and under 3% lies in the top ten. As to treatment: approximately nine-day PBMC culture with coronavirus spike peptide pools or control peptides (ViraFEST assay). Antigens of these TCRs are unknown. The starting material was CD4+ T cells from blood, cultured in vitro, obtained after SARS-CoV-2 vaccination. These receptors were taken from a human donor who had recovered from COVID-19.

This clonotype has a handful of counts. The rearrangement joins TRBV6-1 to TRBJ1-2, with D hard to call. V lost 1 base, J lost 4 bases, and 10 bases lay in between. Germline CDR1 is MNHNS and CDR2 is SASEGT. This CDR3 has 14 amino acids. The CDR3 loop reads CASSEGGTFYGYTF. The CDR3 bases are TGTGCCAGCAGTGAAGGTGGAACATTCTATGGCTACACCTTC.

This chain links TRBV20-1 with TRBJ2-3, with D hard to call. CDR1 is DFQATT, CDR2 SNEGSKA, per germline (reference sequence). This CDR3 region has 13 residues. V was clipped by 6 bases and J by 5 bases, with 15 bases between them. The CDR3 spells CSALVGSGDTQYF. For the CDR3, the DNA is TGCAGTGCCCTGGTCGGGTCGGGAGATACGCAGTATTTT.

V and J are TRBV30 and TRBJ2-7; 7 bases match TRBD1. CDR3 length equals 12 residues. The trim removed 4 bases at V and 1 base at J, leaving 1 base unmatched. CDR1 GTSNPN and CDR2 SVGIG come from the germline V gene (reference sequence). CDR3 bases: TGTGCCTGGATGGGACAGTCCTACGAGCAGTACTTC. It translates to CAWMGQSYEQYF.

This clonotype was detected a few times. The CDR3 DNA reads as TGTGCCTGGGCTAAGGACAGTTCGAACTATGGCTACACCTTC. Amino acids: CAWAKDSSNYGYTF. The J gene is TRBJ1-2, the V gene TRBV30, with TRBD1 as a possible D gene (6 bases). This CDR3 contains 14 residues. Germline CDR1 is GTSNPN and CDR2 is SVGIG (reference sequence). Trimming shortened V by 5 bases and J by 2 bases, and 15 bases separated the two germline ends.